This T cell receptor beta chain was recorded in a study of siplizumab effects on memory and regulatory T cells (dated by TCRdb to the late 2010s). Some background on the complete study: The study looked at the effect of siplizumab, an anti-CD2 antibody, on alloreactive T-cell subsets in allogeneic mixed lymphocyte reactions made from human PBMCs. Broader findings and caveats from the paper: Sequences below about 10^-5 frequency were poorly captured, so only a minor fraction of alloreactive clones could be mapped to unstimulated subsets. About 75-96% of proliferating CD4+ or CD8+ clones could not be given a naive or memory phenotype. Compared with memory T cells, unstimulated naive T cells appeared more diverse, and naive cells seemed to make a substantial contribution to the alloresponse. Among mappable alloreactive CD4+ clones, an average Treg-derived fraction of roughly 70% was observed with siplizumab, compared with roughly 25% in control reactions. Siplizumab significantly reduced the cumulative frequency of alloreactive sequences traceable to unstimulated CD4+ memory T cells. Whether proliferating Tregs from siplizumab cultures were suppressive was not functionally confirmed.

The germline V gene supplies CDR1 SQVTM and CDR2 ANQGSEA. V and J are truncated by 3 bases and 9 bases respectively, leaving an intervening sequence of 15 bases. The CDR3 goes from the cysteine to the phenylalanine over 13 residues. Just CDR3 DNA is preserved here, 39 bases in frame from base 1. Preparation of the library involved the immunoSEQ multiplex PCR assay. The deep sequencing platform assayed around 10^5 TCR templates per sample. Genomic DNA extracted from sorted T cells was used for TCRbeta CDR3 sequencing. In the paper's pipeline: Clonal analysis of TCRbeta CDR3 data was done in the R programming language. Unstimulated samples were compared with post-reaction CFSE-low samples to define alloreactive CD4+ and CD8+ clones. Alloreactive CD4+ clones were assigned to regulatory or non-regulatory origin by matching sequences to sorted unstimulated Treg and non-Treg repertoires. TCRdb holds this immuneACCESS table with in-frame rearrangements only. Some clones are missing; in checked studies, unresolved V genes explain under half, and the rest has no known cause. For V, J and clone size, that table is used; D and trimming come from the DNA. A total of 75,000 to 100,000 clones appear in this sample, around 94% of them only once. Roughly 1.3% of the sample comes from the top ten.

To note about this clone: It lacks a known antigen. There are no base qualities to consult, and no much larger clone falls within one base.

Sorted unstimulated T cells and proliferating T cells recovered from mixed lymphocyte reactions underwent TCRbeta CDR3 sequencing. Fresh whole blood from fewer than 11 HLA-typed healthy donors was used as the source from which PBMCs were isolated. To map where alloreactive clones came from, unstimulated CD4+ non-regulatory T cells were FACS-sorted. The V and J genes are TRBV29-1 and TRBJ2-1, with no reliable assignment of the D segment. The specimen sequenced was non-Treg CD4+ T cells sorted from blood. Interpreted using the paper, the cell subset or site label stands for: FACS-sorted unstimulated CD4+ non-regulatory T cells. The sequence was obtained from a human donor in good health. The CDR3 corresponds to CSVDARIGSEQFF. Read as DNA, the sequence is TGCAGCGTTGATGCTAGAATAGGCTCTGAGCAGTTCTTC.